This passage covers 22 T cell receptor beta chains from one sample sequenced in a study of control samples from healthy donors and cancer patients. Profiling relied on immunoSEQ multiplex PCR, and the TCRdb table lists in-frame clones only, not all of them. The data hold 60,000 to 75,000 clones, with roughly 90% observed a single time. The sequenced material came from PBMCs. These receptors all come from a man in his fifties or sixties with colorectal cancer.

V usage is TRBV7-2 and J usage is TRBJ2-7, with 10 positions matching TRBD2. CDR1 is SGHTA, CDR2 FQGNSA, per germline. The CDR3 covers 15 residues. The ends lost 5 bases at V and 7 bases at J; junction bases unmatched: 11. In nucleotides, the CDR3 is TGTGCCAGCAGCCCCCGGACTAGCGGCCTTTTTGAGCAGTACTTC. This gives the protein CASSPRTSGLFEQYF.

As concerns this clone: Other nucleotide sequences in the sample specify the same CDR3. The V and J genes are TRBV7-9 and TRBJ1-3, with D perhaps matching TRBD1 (6 bases). CDR1 and CDR2 (germline): SEHNR, FQNEAQ (reference sequence). V was shortened by 5 bases and J by 0 bases, with 11 bases between the two germline ends. This CDR3 is built from 15 residues. CDR3 protein: CASSPRGYSGNTIYF. The CDR3, as DNA: TGTGCCAGCAGCCCCAGGGGATACTCTGGAAACACCATATATTTT.

This rearrangement joins TRBV6-2 or TRBV6-3 to TRBJ2-2; no definite D call. Germline CDR1 and CDR2: MNHEY and SVGEGT. V lost 6 bases and J 3 bases, leaving 11 bases between the germline ends. CDR3 length equals 14 residues. Written as DNA, the CDR3 is TGTGCCAGCAGCTTCGGCCCCCACACCGGGGAGCTGTTTTTT. Translation gives CASSFGPHTGELFF.

The chain employs TRBV7-2 and TRBJ2-3, with TRBD2 identical over 7 bases. Germline V gives CDR1 SGHTA, CDR2 FQGNSA. CDR3 length: 16 residues. With 1 base clipped from V and 2 bases from J, the junction kept 6 bases outside the gene matches. CDR3 nucleotides: TGTGCCAGCAGCTTAGTCGCGGGGGTTAACACAGATACGCAGTATTTT. It codes for CASSLVAGVNTDTQYF.

V is TRBV5-1 and J is TRBJ1-1; possible D gene TRBD1, 6 bases. V was shortened by 0 bases and J by 0 bases, with 12 bases between the two germline ends. Germline assignment: CDR1 SGHRS and CDR2 YFSETQ. The CDR3 runs 16 residues. The CDR3 here is CASSLDTGGVNTEAFF. CDR3 nucleotides: TGCGCCAGCAGCTTGGACACTGGGGGCGTGAACACTGAAGCTTTCTTT.

The chain uses TRBV5-1 and TRBJ1-1, with D unresolved. V dropped 4 bases and J dropped 2 bases, with 12 bases sitting between them. CDR1 is SGHRS and CDR2 is YFSETQ in the germline V gene. The CDR3 is made up of 14 amino acids. The CDR3 spells CASSPRAINTEAFF. The DNA of the CDR3 is TGCGCCAGCAGCCCACGGGCCATCAACACTGAAGCTTTCTTT.

The chain employs TRBV11-3 and TRBJ2-5; D tentatively fits TRBD1 or TRBD2 (5 bases each). CDR3 length: 13 amino acids. CDR1 is SGHNT and CDR2 is YENEEA in the germline V gene. The V end was cut by 3 bases, the J end by 1 base, with 6 bases between. CDR3 region: CASSFGAQETQYF. CDR3 in DNA: TGTGCCAGCAGCTTCGGGGCCCAAGAGACCCAGTACTTC.

The gene calls are TRBV28 and TRBJ2-2; D not certain. CDR3 size: 11 residues. V was pared by 6 bases and J by 8 bases, with 7 bases between. Per germline, CDR1 MDHEN and CDR2 SYDVKM. The CDR3 loop reads CASREEGELFF. The CDR3 nucleotides read TGTGCCAGCAGAGAAGAGGGGGAGCTGTTTTTT.

The genes are TRBV29-1 and TRBJ2-3; D remains ambiguous. Looked up from germline, CDR1 is SQVTM and CDR2 is ANQGSEA. The CDR3 is made up of 14 amino acids. The CDR3 is CSKTRLESTDTQYF. The CDR3 DNA reads as TGCAGTAAGACCCGGTTGGAGAGCACAGATACGCAGTATTTT.

The genes are TRBV4-1 and TRBJ1-1; D ambiguous. The germline gives CDR1 MGHRA, CDR2 YSYEKL. The V and J ends lost 4 bases and 1 base respectively, with 10 bases between them. The CDR3 has 14 residues. CDR3 amino acids: CASSLRTGNTEAFF. The CDR3 bases are TGCGCCAGCAGCCTGAGGACGGGGAACACTGAAGCTTTCTTT.

The chain combines TRBV2 with TRBJ2-3; D may correspond to TRBD1 or TRBD2 (5 bases each). CDR3 length equals 16 residues. V lost 4 bases, J lost 2 bases, and 16 bases lay in between. From germline, CDR1 is SNHLY and CDR2 FYNNEI. CDR3 region: CASSGLRAGSTDTQYF. CDR3 bases: TGTGCCAGCAGTGGGTTGAGGGCAGGGTCCACAGATACGCAGTATTTT.

This clone was counted only a few times. V is TRBV19 and J is TRBJ2-2, with D unclear. CDR1 and CDR2 from the germline V gene are LNHDA and SQIVND (reference sequence). CDR3 length: 17 residues. V lost 5 bases and J lost 0, with 16 bases in between. The chain's CDR3 is CASSPLSHRPNTGELFF. CDR3 coding DNA: TGTGCCAGTAGTCCCCTTTCTCACAGACCGAACACCGGGGAGCTGTTTTTT.

This chain connects TRBV11-3 to TRBJ1-6; D gene uncertain. V was pared by 2 bases and J by 9 bases, with 8 bases between. Germline CDR1 and CDR2: SGHNT and YENEEA. This CDR3 is built from 13 residues. The DNA of the CDR3 is TGTGCCAGCAGCTTAACGGCCCCTTCACCCCTCCACTTT. As protein: CASSLTAPSPLHF.

The genes are TRBV30 and TRBJ1-5, with 7 nucleotides matching TRBD1. The V gene end was trimmed by 1 base and the J gene end by 4 bases; junction bases not matched to a gene: 10. CDR1 is GTSNPN, CDR2 SVGIG, per germline (reference sequence). This CDR3 comprises 16 residues. The CDR3 loop reads CAWSARTHRGNQPQHF. Written as DNA, the CDR3 is TGTGCCTGGAGTGCTCGTACTCACAGGGGAAATCAGCCCCAGCATTTT.

This chain uses TRBV12-5 with TRBJ1-1; D uncertain. Germline CDR1 LGHNT, CDR2 FRNRAP. The CDR3 has 15 residues. With 3 bases removed from V and 1 base from J, the gap between germline ends came to 12 bases. The CDR3 sequence is CASGFKGQGNTEAFF. The CDR3 nucleotides read TGTGCTAGTGGTTTCAAGGGCCAAGGGAACACTGAAGCTTTCTTT.

This sequence joins TRBV19 and TRBJ1-6; 8 bases fit TRBD1. Trimming removed 7 bases from V and 8 bases from J; junction bases left unmatched: 10. This CDR3 contains 15 residues. The V gene's germline CDR1 is LNHDA and CDR2 SQIVND (reference sequence). The CDR3 protein is CASMAGETGDSPLHF. The CDR3 DNA is TGTGCCAGTATGGCCGGGGAGACAGGGGATTCACCCCTCCACTTT.

This sequence joins TRBV10-3 and TRBJ2-2, with 10 bases matching TRBD1. Germline-derived CDR1 and CDR2 are ENHRY and SYGVKD. CDR3 size: 14 residues. The trim removed 9 bases at V and 4 bases at J, leaving 5 bases unmatched. The CDR3 here is CAISTGGGTGELFF. CDR3 bases: TGTGCCATTTCGACAGGGGGCGGCACCGGGGAGCTGTTTTTT.

The CDR3 DNA reads as TGTGCCAGCAGCTTGGGACATGGTCAGCCCCAGCATTTT. Translating gives CASSLGHGQPQHF. V gene TRBV7-2 combines with J gene TRBJ1-5; a weak D match, TRBD1 (6 bases). Germline CDR1 is SGHTA and CDR2 is FQGNSA. V was pared by 3 bases and J by 6 bases, with 9 bases between. The CDR3 contains 13 residues.

This clone came up a few times. This chain joins TRBV3-1 (or the pseudogene TRBV3-2) and TRBJ2-7; the D gene is possibly TRBD1 (6 bases). V was pared by 2 bases and J by 5 bases, with 10 bases between. The germline CDR1 and CDR2 sequences are LGHDT and YNNKEL (reference sequence). The CDR3 runs to 13 residues. CDR3 loop: CASSQMGADEQYF. CDR3 sequence (DNA): TGTGCCAGCAGCCAAATGGGGGCCGACGAGCAGTACTTC.

In this sample, this clone turned up once. V and J are TRBV6-5 and TRBJ1-2; maybe TRBD1 (5 bases). V was clipped by 3 bases and J by 2 bases, with 13 bases between them. The CDR3 has 15 residues. The germline gives CDR1 MNHEY, CDR2 SVGAGI. The CDR3 region has the DNA TGTGCCAGCAGTTATGTGTGGGAGGGGAACTATGGCTACACCTTC. Amino acids: CASSYVWEGNYGYTF.

The chain employs TRBV4-1 and TRBJ1-1, with D possibly being TRBD1 (6 bases). Germline CDR1 is MGHRA and CDR2 is YSYEKL. The V end lost 4 bases, the J end lost 1 base, and 13 bases lay between the germline ends. This CDR3 has 15 amino acids. CDR3 residues: CASSLRQATNTEAFF. The CDR3 DNA is TGCGCCAGCAGCCTCCGACAGGCTACGAACACTGAAGCTTTCTTT.

The chain carries TRBV6-2 or TRBV6-3 and TRBJ1-5; D gene unclear. This CDR3 region has 17 residues. Germline CDR1 MNHEY, CDR2 SVGEGT. Trimming removed 3 bases from V and 0 bases from J, with 15 bases in between. The CDR3 DNA is TGTGCCAGCAGTTATAGCGGAACAGCTAATAGCAATCAGCCCCAGCATTTT. Its protein product is CASSYSGTANSNQPQHF.